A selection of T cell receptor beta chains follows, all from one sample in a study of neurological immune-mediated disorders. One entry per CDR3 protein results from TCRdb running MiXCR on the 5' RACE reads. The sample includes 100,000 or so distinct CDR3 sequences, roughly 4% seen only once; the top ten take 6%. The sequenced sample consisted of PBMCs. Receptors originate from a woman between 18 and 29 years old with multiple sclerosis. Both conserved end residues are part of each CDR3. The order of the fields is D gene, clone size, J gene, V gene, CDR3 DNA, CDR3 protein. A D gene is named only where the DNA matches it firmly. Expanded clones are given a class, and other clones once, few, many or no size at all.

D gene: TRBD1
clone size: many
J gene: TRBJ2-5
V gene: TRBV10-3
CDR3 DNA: TGTGCCATCAGTGCGGGACAGTTCCAAGAGACCCAGTACTTC
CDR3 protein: CAISAGQFQETQYF

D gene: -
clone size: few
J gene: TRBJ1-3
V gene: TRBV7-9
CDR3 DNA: TGTGCCAGCAGCTTTACGGCAGTCGGAAACACCATATATTTT
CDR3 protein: CASSFTAVGNTIYF

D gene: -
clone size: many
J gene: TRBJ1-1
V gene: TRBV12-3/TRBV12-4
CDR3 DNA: TGTGCCAGCACCCAATACGAAGGGACGAACACTGAAGCTTTCTTT
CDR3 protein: CASTQYEGTNTEAFF

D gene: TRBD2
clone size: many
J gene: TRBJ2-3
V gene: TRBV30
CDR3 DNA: TGTGCCTGGAGTGCTGCAGGGCTACTAGCGGGAGGGACAGATACGCAGTATTTT
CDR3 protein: CAWSAAGLLAGGTDTQYF

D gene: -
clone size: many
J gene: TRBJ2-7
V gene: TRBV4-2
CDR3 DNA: TGTGCCAGCAGCCAAGGGGCCCGCGTTCCCTCCGGCGAGCAGTACTTC
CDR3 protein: CASSQGARVPSGEQYF

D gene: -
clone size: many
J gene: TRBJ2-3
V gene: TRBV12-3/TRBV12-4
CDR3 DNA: TGTGCCAGCAGCCAGACCCGAGTGGATACGCAGTATTTT
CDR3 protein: CASSQTRVDTQYF

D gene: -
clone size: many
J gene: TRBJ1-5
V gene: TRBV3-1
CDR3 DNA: TGTGCCAGCAGCCATAGCGGACAGAGCAATCAGCCCCAGCATTTT
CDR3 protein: CASSHSGQSNQPQHF

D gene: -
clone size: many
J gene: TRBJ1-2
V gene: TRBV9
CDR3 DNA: TGTGCCAGCAGCGCCGCGGTCGGGGGAACGTTCTATGGCTACACCTTC
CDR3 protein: CASSAAVGGTFYGYTF

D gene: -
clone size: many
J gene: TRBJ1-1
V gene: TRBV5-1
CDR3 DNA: TGCGCCAGCAGCTGGGTGGGAGTCGGTGAAGCTTTCTTT
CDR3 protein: CASSWVGVGEAFF

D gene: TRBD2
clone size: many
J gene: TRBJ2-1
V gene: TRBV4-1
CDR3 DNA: TGCGCCAGCAGCCAATTGTGGACTAGCGGGGACAATGAGCAGTTCTTC
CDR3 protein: CASSQLWTSGDNEQFF

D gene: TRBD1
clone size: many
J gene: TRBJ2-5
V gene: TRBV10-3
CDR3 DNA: TGTGCCATCAGATCCGACAGGGCACAAGAGACCCAGTACTTC
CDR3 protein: CAIRSDRAQETQYF

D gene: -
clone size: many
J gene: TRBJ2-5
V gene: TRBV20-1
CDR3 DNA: TGCAGTGCTCAAAAGCATGGTACCCAAGAGACCCAGTACTTC
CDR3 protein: CSAQKHGTQETQYF

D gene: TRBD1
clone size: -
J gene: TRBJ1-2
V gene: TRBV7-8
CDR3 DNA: TGTGCCAGCAGCGCCGGGACAGGGAGGGAAAGCTACACCTTC
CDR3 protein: CASSAGTGRESYTF

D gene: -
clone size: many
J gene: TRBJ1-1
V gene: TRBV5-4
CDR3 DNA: TGTGCCAGCAGCTTAATTGGACAGATGAACACTGAAGCTTTCTTT
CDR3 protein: CASSLIGQMNTEAFF

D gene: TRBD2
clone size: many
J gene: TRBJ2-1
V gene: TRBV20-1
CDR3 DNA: TGCAGTGCTAGAGACTCCAGGACTAGTTATGAGCAGTTCTTC
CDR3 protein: CSARDSRTSYEQFF

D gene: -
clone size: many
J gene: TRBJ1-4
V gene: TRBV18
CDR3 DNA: TGTGCCAGCTCACCTCGGACAGACCTCAATGAAAAACTGTTTTTT
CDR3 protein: CASSPRTDLNEKLFF

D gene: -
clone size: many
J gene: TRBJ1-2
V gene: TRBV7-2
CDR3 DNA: TGTGCCAGCAGCTTAGGCTACGCGGGATTCGGCTACACCTTC
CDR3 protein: CASSLGYAGFGYTF

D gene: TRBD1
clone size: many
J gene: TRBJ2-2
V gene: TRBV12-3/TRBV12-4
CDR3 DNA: TGTGCCAGCAGTCCGGGACAGGGGGCCGGGGAGCTGTTTTTT
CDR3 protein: CASSPGQGAGELFF

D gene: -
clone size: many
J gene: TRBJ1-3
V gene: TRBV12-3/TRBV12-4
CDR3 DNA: TGTGCCAGCAGCCCCCGGGGGGGAATAGGAAACACCATATATTTT
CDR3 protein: CASSPRGGIGNTIYF

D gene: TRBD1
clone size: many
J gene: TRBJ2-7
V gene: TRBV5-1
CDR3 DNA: TGCGCCAGCAGCTTCCTCTCCGGGACAGGCTACGAGCAGTACTTC
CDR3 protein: CASSFLSGTGYEQYF

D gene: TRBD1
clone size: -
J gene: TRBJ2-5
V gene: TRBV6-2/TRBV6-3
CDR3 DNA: TGTGCCAGCGGTCCCTCGGGACAGGGGGCGAAGACCCAGTACTTC
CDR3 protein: CASGPSGQGAKTQYF

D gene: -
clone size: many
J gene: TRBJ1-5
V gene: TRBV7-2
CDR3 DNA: TGTGCCAGCAGCCTACGGGGCAATAGCAATCAGCCCCAGCATTTT
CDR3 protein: CASSLRGNSNQPQHF

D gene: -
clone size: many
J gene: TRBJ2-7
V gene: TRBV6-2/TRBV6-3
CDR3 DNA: TGTGCCAGCAGTTACACGGCAGAGAGCTCCTACGAGCAGTACTTC
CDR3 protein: CASSYTAESSYEQYF

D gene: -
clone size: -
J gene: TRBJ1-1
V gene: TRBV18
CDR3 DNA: TGTGCCAGCGGAAGGACAGTCCACAACACTGAAGCTTTCTTT
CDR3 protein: CASGRTVHNTEAFF

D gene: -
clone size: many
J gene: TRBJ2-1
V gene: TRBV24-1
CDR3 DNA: TGTGCCACCAGTGACACACAGGGATACGAGCAGTTCTTC
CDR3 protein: CATSDTQGYEQFF

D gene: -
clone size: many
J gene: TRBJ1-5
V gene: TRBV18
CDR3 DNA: TGTGCCAGCTCACCAATGGGTGGGGGCGGTCAGCCCCAGCATTTT
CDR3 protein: CASSPMGGGGQPQHF

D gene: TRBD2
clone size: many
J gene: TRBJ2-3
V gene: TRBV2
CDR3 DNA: TGTGCCAGCACTCCTCGGGGGGCAGATACGCAGTATTTT
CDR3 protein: CASTPRGADTQYF

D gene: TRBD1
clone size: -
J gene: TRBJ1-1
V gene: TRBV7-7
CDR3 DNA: TGTGCTAGCAGCGGCTCCGGGACAGGAAACACTGAAGCTTTCTTT
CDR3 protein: CASSGSGTGNTEAFF

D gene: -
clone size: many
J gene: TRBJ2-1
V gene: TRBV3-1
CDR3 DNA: TGTGCCAGCAGCCAAGATCCCGGGGGAGGAAATGAGCAGTTCTTC
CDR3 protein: CASSQDPGGGNEQFF

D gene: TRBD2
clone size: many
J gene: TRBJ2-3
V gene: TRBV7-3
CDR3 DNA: TGTGCCAGCAGCTTAGGGGGCCTAGCGGGAGCAGATACGCAGTATTTT
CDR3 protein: CASSLGGLAGADTQYF

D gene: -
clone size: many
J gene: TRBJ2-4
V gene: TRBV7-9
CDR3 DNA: TGTGCCAGCAGCTTGGGAGGAAGCAAAAACATTCAGTACTTC
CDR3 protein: CASSLGGSKNIQYF

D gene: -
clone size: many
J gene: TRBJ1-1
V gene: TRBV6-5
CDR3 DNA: TGTGCCAGCAGTTACTCGAGGCAGCCGAACACTGAAGCTTTCTTT
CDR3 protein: CASSYSRQPNTEAFF

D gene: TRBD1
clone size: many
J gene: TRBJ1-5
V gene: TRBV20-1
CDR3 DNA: TGCAGTGCTAGTGAACAGGGGGCCGCGTATAGCAATCAGCCCCAGCATTTT
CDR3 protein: CSASEQGAAYSNQPQHF

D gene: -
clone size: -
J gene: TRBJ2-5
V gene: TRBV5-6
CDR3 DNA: TGTGCCAGCAGCCGGACATGGGAAGAGACCCAGTACTTC
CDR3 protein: CASSRTWEETQYF

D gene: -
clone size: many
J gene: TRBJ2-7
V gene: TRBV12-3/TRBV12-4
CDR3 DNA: TGTGCCAGCAGTTTAGAGGCATCTGATACCTACGAGCAGTACTTC
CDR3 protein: CASSLEASDTYEQYF

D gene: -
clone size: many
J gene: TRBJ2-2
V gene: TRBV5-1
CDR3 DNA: TGCGCCAGCAGCTACCAGGGGCACGGGGAGCTGTTTTTT
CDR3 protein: CASSYQGHGELFF

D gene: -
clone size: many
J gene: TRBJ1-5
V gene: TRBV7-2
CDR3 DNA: TGTGCCAGCAGCTTAGGGGGCGGAAATAGCAATCAGCCCCAGCATTTT
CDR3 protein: CASSLGGGNSNQPQHF

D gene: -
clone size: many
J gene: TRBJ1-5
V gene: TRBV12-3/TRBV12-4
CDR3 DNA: TGTGCCAGCAGTCTTGAGGGGGGGCTTGGTCAGCCCCAGCATTTT
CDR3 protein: CASSLEGGLGQPQHF

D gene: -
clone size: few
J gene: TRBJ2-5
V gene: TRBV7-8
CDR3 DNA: TGTGCCAGCAGCCCGAGAGGGGGGGGTCACCAAGAGACCCAGTACTTC
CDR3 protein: CASSPRGGGHQETQYF

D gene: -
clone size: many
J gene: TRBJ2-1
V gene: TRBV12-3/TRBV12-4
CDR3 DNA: TGTGCCAGCAGTTGGGCAGTAGAGGAGCAGTTCTTC
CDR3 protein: CASSWAVEEQFF

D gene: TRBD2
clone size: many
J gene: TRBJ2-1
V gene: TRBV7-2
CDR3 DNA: TGTGCCAGCAGCTTGCGGGAGGCGCTCTACAATGAGCAGTTCTTC
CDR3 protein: CASSLREALYNEQFF

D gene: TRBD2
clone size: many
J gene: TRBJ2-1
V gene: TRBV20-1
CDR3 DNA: TGCAGTGCTAGGAAGACTAGCGGGAGGGCCCTCGCGTTCTACAATGAGCAGTTCTTC
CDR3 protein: CSARKTSGRALAFYNEQFF

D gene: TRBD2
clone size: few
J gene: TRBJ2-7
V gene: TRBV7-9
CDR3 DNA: TGTGCCAGCAGCTTAGCGGGAGGGCCCTCAGATATGAAGCAGTACTTC
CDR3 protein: CASSLAGGPSDMKQYF

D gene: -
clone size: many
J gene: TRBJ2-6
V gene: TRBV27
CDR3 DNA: TGTGCCAGCAGTCTATTCTCTGGGGCCAACGTCCTGACTTTC
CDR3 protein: CASSLFSGANVLTF

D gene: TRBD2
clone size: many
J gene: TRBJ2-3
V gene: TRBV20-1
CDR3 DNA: TGCAGTACACTTGGGACTAGTAGGGGTTCTAGCACAGATACGCAGTATTTT
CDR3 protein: CSTLGTSRGSSTDTQYF

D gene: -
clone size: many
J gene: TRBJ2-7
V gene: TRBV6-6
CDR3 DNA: TGTGCCAGCAGGGTACGGTCGGACGGATCCGGGGAGCAGTACTTC
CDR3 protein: CASRVRSDGSGEQYF

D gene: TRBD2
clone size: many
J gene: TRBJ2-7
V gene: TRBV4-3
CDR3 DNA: TGCGCCAGCAGCCAAGGCGTTAGCGGGAACTACGAGCAGTACTTC
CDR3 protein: CASSQGVSGNYEQYF

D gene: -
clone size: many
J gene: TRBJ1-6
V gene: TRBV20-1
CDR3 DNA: TGCAGTGCTAGTTCAGGGAGTCAGTTTTCACCCCTCCACTTT
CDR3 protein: CSASSGSQFSPLHF

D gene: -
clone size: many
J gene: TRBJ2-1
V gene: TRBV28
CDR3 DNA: TGTGCCAGCAGTCCGAAAGCATACAATGAGCAGTTCTTC
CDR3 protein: CASSPKAYNEQFF

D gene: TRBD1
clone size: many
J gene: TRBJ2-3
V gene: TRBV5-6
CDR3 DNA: TGTGCCAGCAGCAGAGTTCCGGGACAGAGCACAGATACGCAGTATTTT
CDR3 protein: CASSRVPGQSTDTQYF

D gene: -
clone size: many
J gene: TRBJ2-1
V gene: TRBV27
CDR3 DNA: TGTGCCAGCGGAAACCCAGGGACCCACTACAATGAGCAGTTCTTC
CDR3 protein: CASGNPGTHYNEQFF